These T cell receptor beta chains were read from a single sample in a study of blood T cell repertoires in COVID-19. Using immunoSEQ multiplex PCR, the repertoire was profiled, and TCRdb retains in-frame clones only, with some absent. The table records around 300,000 clones, more than 75% of them present only once. The sequencing sample was made of peripheral blood. These receptors were taken from a woman younger than 45 who had recovered from COVID-19. CDR3s include the opening cysteine and the closing phenylalanine or tryptophan. A D gene is named only where the DNA matches it firmly. Clone size is stated in some rows and not others, as once, few, many or a class when expanded.

size	V	D	J	length	DNA	CDR3
NA	TRBV28	NA	TRBJ1-2	14	TGTGCCAGCACTACCTACAGGGCTAACTATGGCTACACCTTC	CASTTYRANYGYTF
NA	TRBV5-6	NA	TRBJ1-1	12	TGTGCCAGCAGCTTGGCCACAGCTGAAGCTTTCTTT	CASSLATAEAFF
NA	TRBV3-1/TRBV3-2	NA	TRBJ2-6	14	TGTGCCAGCAGCCCCCCCTCGGGGGCCAACGTCCTGACTTTC	CASSPPSGANVLTF
many	TRBV6-4	NA	TRBJ2-2	13	TGTGCCAGCAGTGACAGGGGCACCGGGGAGCTGTTTTTT	CASSDRGTGELFF
NA	TRBV19	TRBD1	TRBJ1-2	15	TGTGCCACCAGTTCTAGTGACAGGGGTCCCTATGGCTACACCTTC	CATSSSDRGPYGYTF
NA	TRBV28	TRBD1	TRBJ1-2	14	TGTGCCAGTCATACAGGGGGTGTTAACTATGGCTACACCTTC	CASHTGGVNYGYTF
NA	TRBV6-2/TRBV6-3	TRBD2	TRBJ2-4	15	TGTGCCAGCAGTTCCCCAGCGGGAGACTCGATCATTCAGTACTTC	CASSSPAGDSIIQYF
once	TRBV11-3	TRBD1	TRBJ2-1	14	TGTGCCAGCAGCTTAGACAGGGGGCAGAATGAGCAGTTCTTC	CASSLDRGQNEQFF
NA	TRBV3-1/TRBV3-2	NA	TRBJ2-5	14	TGTGCCAGCAGCCTCCGGGGGATCCAAGAGACCCAGTACTTC	CASSLRGIQETQYF
few	TRBV3-1/TRBV3-2	NA	TRBJ1-5	15	TGTGCCAGCAGCCAAGGAAGGGGCGAGGTTCAGCCCCAGCATTTT	CASSQGRGEVQPQHF
NA	TRBV7-2	TRBD2	TRBJ2-1	17	TGTGCCAGCAGCTTAGAGGGACTACCCCTCTCCTACAATGAGCAGTTCTTC	CASSLEGLPLSYNEQFF
NA	TRBV30	NA	TRBJ2-7	14	TGTGCCTGGACCCTAGGACAGAGGGGCTACGAGCAGTACTTC	CAWTLGQRGYEQYF
NA	TRBV5-1	NA	TRBJ1-6	14	TGCGCCAGCAGCTTTTCAGGGGACGAATCACCCCTCCACTTT	CASSFSGDESPLHF
NA	TRBV27	TRBD2	TRBJ2-7	13	TGTGCCAGCAGCGAGCGGGGGACTCACGAGCAGTACTTC	CASSERGTHEQYF
few	TRBV28	NA	TRBJ2-7	12	TGTGCCAGCAGCGGTACAGGGCCCGAGCAGTACTTC	CASSGTGPEQYF
NA	TRBV29-1	NA	TRBJ2-1	13	TGCAGCGTTGCACCGCTTAGATTCGCGGAGCAGTTCTTC	CSVAPLRFAEQFF
once	TRBV12-3/TRBV12-4	NA	TRBJ1-2	11	TGTGCCAGCCGTCCTTACTATGGCTACACCTTC	CASRPYYGYTF
NA	TRBV29-1	TRBD1	TRBJ2-5	12	TGCAGCGCTACAGGGGGCGAAGAGACCCAGTACTTC	CSATGGEETQYF
once	TRBV5-6	TRBD1	TRBJ1-5	13	TGTGCCAGCAGCGGGGACAGGGGGCAGCCCCAGCATTTT	CASSGDRGQPQHF
NA	TRBV18	NA	TRBJ2-3	15	TGTGCCAGCTCACCACCAAGTGGCAGCACAGATACGCAGTATTTT	CASSPPSGSTDTQYF
NA	TRBV12-3/TRBV12-4	NA	TRBJ2-7	13	TGTGCCACCTCCAGGACAGATTCCTACGAGCAGTACTTC	CATSRTDSYEQYF